This T cell receptor (beta chain) was sequenced in a study of metastatic and nonmetastatic thyroid tumors. The sample holds many counts of this clone. Per the original data handling: Differences in CDR3 between clinicopathological groups were drawn on to build a classifier intended to discriminate distant-metastatic papillary thyroid cancer patients. With MiXCR, TCRdb called clones anew from the PCR reads. Here the V and J calls rest on TCRdb's processing, not on the authors' analysis. This sample has around 26,000 clones, with 15% to 20% found just once. Losses at the gene ends were 6 bases for V and 7 bases for J; bases not matched to a gene: 5. Germline loops: CDR1 SNHLY, CDR2 FYNNEI. CDR3 size: 16 residues. All patients were untreated before thyroid surgery.

The chain has TRBV2 and TRBJ2-2; 16 nucleotides line up with TRBD2. The sequencing sample was made of blood. This receptor was taken from a male donor with papillary thyroid cancer or a benign thyroid nodule (not recorded which). Some clones in this sample may be carry-over from other donors' samples. The CDR3, as DNA: TGTGCCAGCAGCGGGACTAGCGGGAGGGCTGGCGGGGAGCTGTTTTTT. As protein: CASSGTSGRAGGELFF.